This TCR beta chain derives from a study of T cells in Graves' hyperthyroidism and ophthalmopathy. This CDR3 contains 15 residues. Comments on this clonotype: One junction end does not reproduce the germline sequence, and a read error may be involved.

Template material for amplifying TCR beta CDR3 regions consisted of RNA transcripts. Carried out on the TCR CDR3, a first-round RT-PCR used the HTBI primer set. Using its own MiXCR run on the multiplex PCR reads, TCRdb lists one record per CDR3 protein. The sample consists of 400,000 to 600,000 distinct CDR3 sequences, 15% to 20% of them appearing once. The chain joins TRBV12-3 or TRBV12-4 to TRBJ2-3, with 7 bases lining up with TRBD2. The sequencing sample was made of blood. This TCR came from a woman aged 25 to 39 with Graves' ophthalmopathy. CDR3 amino acids: CASNLFSRGADTQYF. CDR3 bases: TGTGCCAGCAATTTATTTTCCCGGGGGGCAGATACGCAGTATTTT.